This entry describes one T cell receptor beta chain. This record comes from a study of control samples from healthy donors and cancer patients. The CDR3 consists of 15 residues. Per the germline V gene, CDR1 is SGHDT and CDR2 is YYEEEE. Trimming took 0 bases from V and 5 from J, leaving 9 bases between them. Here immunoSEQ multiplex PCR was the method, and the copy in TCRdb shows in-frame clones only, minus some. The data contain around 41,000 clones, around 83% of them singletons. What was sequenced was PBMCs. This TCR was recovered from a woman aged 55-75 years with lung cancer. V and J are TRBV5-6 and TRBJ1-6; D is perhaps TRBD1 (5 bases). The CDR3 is CASSLGGRNNSPLHF. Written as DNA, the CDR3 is TGTGCCAGCAGCTTGGGGGGGAGAAATAATTCACCCCTCCACTTT.